This record concerns one TCR beta chain sequence. A few counts support this clone. Its antigen has not been determined. Base qualities are not provided; no much larger clone lies one nucleotide away. The same CDR3 can be traced to other DNA sequences in this sample. These data come from a study of CD8+ T cells in alopecia areata (dated by TCRdb to the late 2010s). With regard to the full study: The treated patients took part in an open-label pilot trial in which moderate-to-severe alopecia areata was treated with oral tofacitinib at 5 to 10 mg twice daily. Tofacitinib was given for 6 to 18 months, followed by 6 months of follow-up off drug to assess delayed response and recurrence. In treated patients, disease severity was measured using the SALT score, which gives the percentage of scalp surface area affected. High-throughput TCRbeta sequencing was used to examine T cell clonal expansion in alopecia areata in both the C3H/HeJ mouse model and human patients. Human TCRbeta sequencing covered scalp tissue and sorted CD4+ and CD8+ peripheral blood T cells from patchy and totalis/universalis alopecia areata patients and healthy controls. Patients on tofacitinib were biopsied at baseline and after 4 and 24 weeks of treatment, and several of the patients also had a later scalp biopsy. Clonality in the scalp was compared among normal scalp (n=4), patchy alopecia areata scalp (n=8), and alopecia totalis/universalis scalp (n=8). RNA was obtained with the PAXgene miRNA kit for fixed scalp, the miRNeasy kit for PBMCs, and the RNeasy kit for mouse skin. Amplification of TCRbeta CDR3 regions was done by immunoSEQ multiplex PCR using 35 Vbeta forward primers and 13 Jbeta reverse primers.

The library relied on the immunoSEQ multiplex PCR assay. For TCR sequencing, RNA was extracted from every sample and reverse transcribed into cDNA to serve as template. SuperScript III was used for first-strand cDNA synthesis, primed with a 2:1 mix of oligo-dT and random hexamers. A synthetic immune receptor repertoire was used to gauge amplification bias, and whatever bias remained was removed computationally. In the paper's pipeline: Raw reads were preprocessed to remove errors, and CDR3 was defined according to IMGT conventions as the region from the conserved cysteine to phenylalanine. To get clonality, Shannon entropy was normalized by log2 of the number of productive unique TCRs and the result was subtracted from 1. CD4 or CD8 identity of scalp clones was inferred by cross-referencing scalp TCRbeta sequences with sorted blood CD4 and CD8 repertoires. TCRdb took over this immuneACCESS table, retaining in-frame rearrangements with V and J assigned. Such tables are incomplete; in checked studies, under half of the missing clones stem from an unresolved V gene, and the remainder is unexplained. V and J calls and clone size follow that table, whereas D and trimming were derived from the DNA. The sample has some 130,000 clones on record, 45% to 60% of them singletons. The ten largest clones add up to more than 15% of the sample.

Overall results and qualifications from the work: Shared TCR sequences between patients were less evident than in mice, which may be partly attributable to HLA diversity in the patient population. Compared with normal scalp, lesional scalp had higher clonality and more expanded CD8+ clones, particularly in alopecia totalis/universalis, a pattern that suggests antigenic drive. Tofacitinib significantly lowered scalp clonality and the number of expanded CD8+ clones among the top 100 scalp clones. Scalp TCR repertoire analysis is complicated because resident alphabeta T cells in normal human skin are also sequenced, whereas mouse skin is dominated by gammadelta T cells. Because the treated cohort was small and included a single nonresponder, larger studies are needed to assess links between baseline CD8+ expansion and response. Many expanded lesional clones were found to persist in scalp and blood during tofacitinib treatment, and relapse after treatment cessation may be partly explained by this persistence.

CDR1 and CDR2 (SQVTM, ANQGSEA) derive from the germline V gene. The junction shows trimming of 4 bases on V and 0 bases on J, plus 3 bases between the germline ends. The CDR3 runs 11 amino acids, cysteine and phenylalanine included. Just the 33-base CDR3 DNA is kept, in frame starting at base 1. The sample's time point label is to be understood as: less than five weeks on oral tofacitinib. The sample's treatment or condition label, in plain terms: oral pan-JAK inhibitor, 5-10 mg twice daily. Lesional scalp punch biopsies and peripheral blood were obtained from alopecia areata patients. PBMCs were separated by density centrifugation and stained for CD3, CD4 and CD8, after which CD4+ and CD8+ T cells were sorted on a FACSAria.

The receptor comes from a human donor with alopecia areata. The sample here was CD8+ T cells sorted from blood, taken at week 4, from a patient treated with tofacitinib. The chain is assembled from TRBV29-1 and TRBJ1-1; the D segment cannot be called with confidence. The CDR3 is CSVVLNTEAFF. The sequence in DNA is TGCAGCGTTGTGTTGAACACTGAAGCTTTCTTT.